Each of the 11 T cell receptor beta chains below was sequenced from the same sample in a study of blood T cell repertoires in COVID-19. TCRdb's copy holds only in-frame clones and misses some; the assay was immunoSEQ multiplex PCR. The sample gives 150,000 to 200,000 clones, about four fifths of which show up once; approximately 7.6% is in the top ten. Sequenced sample: PBMCs or T cells enriched from blood (not recorded which). These receptors all stem from a man aged 35-49 years who had recovered from COVID-19.

Regarding this clone: At one end, the junction sequence differs from germline, possibly due to a read error. The chain uses TRBV28 and TRBJ1-2; D gene uncertain. The CDR3 is 12 amino acids. CDR1 and CDR2 (germline): MDHEN, SYDVKM. The CDR3 DNA is TGTGCCAGCAGTTTATCTTACTACGGCTACACCTTC. Amino acid sequence: CASSLSYYGYTF.

The chain employs TRBV3-1 (or the pseudogene TRBV3-2) and TRBJ1-6; D possibly corresponds to TRBD1 (5 bases). V lost 4 bases and J 7 bases, leaving 14 bases between the germline ends. CDR1 LGHDT and CDR2 YNNKEL come from the germline V gene (reference sequence). The CDR3 consists of 15 residues. The DNA for the CDR3 is TGTGCCAGCAGCCCCCTCAGTCAGGGCAATTCACCCCTCCACTTT. Protein product: CASSPLSQGNSPLHF.

This clone has only a few counts. The rearrangement joins TRBV2 to TRBJ1-3; possibly TRBD1 for D (6 bases). Trimming shortened V by 5 bases and J by 0 bases, and 14 bases separated the two germline ends. The CDR3 has 16 residues. Germline V gene data show CDR1 as SNHLY and CDR2 as FYNNEI. The CDR3 sequence: CASSNYGQYSGNTIYF. For the CDR3, the DNA is TGTGCCAGCAGTAACTACGGACAGTACTCTGGAAACACCATATATTTT.

The rearrangement links TRBV6-1 to TRBJ1-2; TRBD1 aligns across 8 bases. CDR3 length: 15 residues. The V and J ends lost 2 bases and 3 bases, in that order; junction bases with no gene match: 5. Germline values: CDR1 MNHNS, CDR2 SASEGT. The CDR3 DNA reads as TGTGCCAGCAGTGAAAGGGTGGGACAGGACTATGGCTACACCTTC. Translation: CASSERVGQDYGYTF.

The rearrangement joins TRBV7-8 to TRBJ1-1, with D perhaps matching TRBD1 (5 bases). This CDR3 is built from 14 residues. Trimming removed 6 bases at V and 1 base at J, with 12 bases between. The germline gives CDR1 SGHVS, CDR2 FQNEAQ. DNA for the CDR3: TGTGCCAGCAGTCGTATAGGACAGAACACTGAAGCTTTCTTT. Its protein is CASSRIGQNTEAFF.

This clone showed up just once. The V gene is TRBV3-1 (or the pseudogene TRBV3-2), the J gene TRBJ2-1; unclear D gene. Germline V gene data show CDR1 as LGHDT and CDR2 as YNNKEL (reference sequence). Trimming left V 6 bases short and J 9 bases short, with 12 bases between. The CDR3 consists of 12 residues. CDR3 residues: CASSETRVEQFF. The CDR3 coding sequence is TGTGCCAGCAGTGAGACCCGGGTTGAGCAGTTCTTC.

This clone was picked up a small number of times. The rearrangement joins TRBV25-1 to TRBJ1-1; D remains ambiguous. Per germline, CDR1 MGHDK and CDR2 SYGVNS. This CDR3 is 14 amino acids long. V was pared by 3 bases and J by 0 bases, with 8 bases between. The CDR3 nucleotides read TGTGCCAGCAGTGATTACGGGGTGAACACTGAAGCTTTCTTT. Encoded protein: CASSDYGVNTEAFF.

The V call is TRBV4-2, the J call TRBJ2-1; weak D call: TRBD2 (6 bases). Germline V gene data show CDR1 as LGHNA and CDR2 as YNFKEQ. The CDR3 extends over 14 amino acids. V was pared by 4 bases and J by 8 bases, with 15 bases between. The CDR3 sequence is CASSRGEVSDEQFF. The CDR3 region has the DNA TGTGCCAGCAGCCGGGGGGAGGTGTCCGATGAGCAGTTCTTC.

The V call is TRBV11-2, the J call TRBJ2-2; D perhaps matches TRBD2 (6 bases). This CDR3 has 18 residues. Per the germline V gene, CDR1 is SGHAT and CDR2 is FQNNGV. With 2 bases removed from V and 3 bases from J, the gap between germline ends came to 19 bases. CDR3 nucleotides: TGTGCCAGCAGCTTATACCCGGGAGACCTGGGGGACACCGGGGAGCTGTTTTTT. It translates to CASSLYPGDLGDTGELFF.

This chain uses TRBV19 with TRBJ2-7; TRBD1 aligns across 7 bases. This CDR3 has 12 amino acids. CDR1 and CDR2 from the germline V gene are LNHDA and SQIVND (reference sequence). J was trimmed by 2 bases and V by 5 bases; bases with no gene match: 0. CDR3 DNA sequence: TGTGCCAGTAGTGGGACAGCCTACGAGCAGTACTTC. It is translated as CASSGTAYEQYF. The full variable domain, its missing parts supplied by reference TRBV19 and TRBJ2-7, is DGGITQSPKYLFRKEGQNVTLSCEQNLNHDAMYWYRQDPGQGLRLIYYSQIVNDFQKGDIAEGYSVSREKKESFPLTVTSAQKNPTAFYLCASSGTAYEQYFGPGTRLTVT.

This sequence joins TRBV2 and TRBJ1-5; 8 positions agree with TRBD1. Trimming took 8 bases from V and 4 from J; bases not matched to a gene: 7. The CDR3 spans 14 residues. The germline gives CDR1 SNHLY, CDR2 FYNNEI. CDR3 in DNA: TGTGCCAGCGTAATCGGACAGGGAAATCAGCCCCAGCATTTT. Encoded protein: CASVIGQGNQPQHF.